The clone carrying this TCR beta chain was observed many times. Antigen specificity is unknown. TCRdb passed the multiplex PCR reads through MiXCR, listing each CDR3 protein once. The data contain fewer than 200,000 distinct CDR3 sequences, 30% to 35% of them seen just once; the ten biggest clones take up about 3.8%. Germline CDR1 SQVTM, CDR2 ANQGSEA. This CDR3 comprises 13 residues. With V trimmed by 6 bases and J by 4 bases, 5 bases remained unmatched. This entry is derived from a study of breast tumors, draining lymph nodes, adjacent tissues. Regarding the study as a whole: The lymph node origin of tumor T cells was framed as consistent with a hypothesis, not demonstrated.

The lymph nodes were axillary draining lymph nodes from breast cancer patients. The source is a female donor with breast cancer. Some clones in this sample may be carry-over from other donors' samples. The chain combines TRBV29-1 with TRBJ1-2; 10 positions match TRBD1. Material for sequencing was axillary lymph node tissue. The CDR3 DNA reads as TGCAGCGTGGGGACAGGGGAGGGCTATGGCTACACCTTC. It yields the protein CSVGTGEGYGYTF.